The clone carrying this TCR beta chain was counted ten times or more. Its antigen is as yet unknown. This sample is part of a study of molecular identifiers for immune sequencing clone quantification. Regarding the study as a whole: Single-cell amounts of spiked Jurkat TCR RNA were reportedly detectable among about a million naive cells. Whereas naive cells kept under 1% of molecules in clones above 20 RNA copies, such clones held over 99% in effectors. In cases of identical TCR molecules sharing a barcode, highly expanded clone sizes could be underestimated.

CDR3 length: 15 residues. Germline V CDR1 and CDR2: DFQATT, SNEGSKA (reference sequence). V dropped 1 base and J dropped 0 bases, with 13 bases sitting between them. In preparing bulk TCR libraries, previously described methods and listed TCR primers were used. One entry per CDR3 protein, called by TCRdb with MiXCR from the PCR reads. The data hold about 97,000 distinct CDR3 sequences, with roughly 26% observed a single time. The sequenced material came from naive CD8+ T cells from blood, with Jurkat cell RNA spiked in. Documented subset: FACS-sorted CD8+CD4-CCR7+CD45RA+ naive T cells. The gene calls are TRBV20-1 and TRBJ2-7; tentatively, D is TRBD1 (5 bases). This clonotype was obtained from a human donor in good health. Some libraries in this study had Jurkat cell RNA spiked in. The DNA of the CDR3 is TGCAGTGCTAGAGCCCCAGGGCCCCGCTCCTACGAGCAGTACTTC. It codes for CSARAPGPRSYEQYF.